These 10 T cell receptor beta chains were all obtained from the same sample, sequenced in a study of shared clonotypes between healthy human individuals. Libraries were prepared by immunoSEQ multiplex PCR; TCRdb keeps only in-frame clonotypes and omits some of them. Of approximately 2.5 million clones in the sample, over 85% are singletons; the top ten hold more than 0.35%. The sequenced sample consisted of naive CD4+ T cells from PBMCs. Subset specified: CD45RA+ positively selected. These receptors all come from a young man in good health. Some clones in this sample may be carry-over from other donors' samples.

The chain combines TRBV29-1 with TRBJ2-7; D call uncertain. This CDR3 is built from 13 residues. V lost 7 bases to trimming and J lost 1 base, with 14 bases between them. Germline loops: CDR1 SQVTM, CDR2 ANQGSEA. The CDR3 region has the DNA TGCAGCGCCGCCGAAGAAGTGTCCTACGAGCAGTACTTC. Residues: CSAAEEVSYEQYF.

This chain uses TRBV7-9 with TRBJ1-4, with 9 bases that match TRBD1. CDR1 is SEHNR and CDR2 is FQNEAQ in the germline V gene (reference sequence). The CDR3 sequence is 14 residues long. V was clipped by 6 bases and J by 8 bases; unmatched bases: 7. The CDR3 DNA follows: TGTGCCAGCAGGGGAACAGGGGGCGACGAAAAACTGTTTTTT. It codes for CASRGTGGDEKLFF.

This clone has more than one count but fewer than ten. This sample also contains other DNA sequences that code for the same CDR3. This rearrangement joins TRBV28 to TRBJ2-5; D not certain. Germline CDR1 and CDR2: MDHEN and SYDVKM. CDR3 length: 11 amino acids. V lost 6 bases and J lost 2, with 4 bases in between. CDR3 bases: TGTGCCAGCAGGGTTCAAGAGACCCAGTACTTC. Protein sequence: CASRVQETQYF. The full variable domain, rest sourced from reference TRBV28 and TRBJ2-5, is DVKVTQSSRYLVKRTGEKVFLECVQDMDHENMFWYRQDPGLGLRLIYFSYDVKMKEKGDIPEGYSVSREKKERFSLILESASTNQTSMYLCASRVQETQYFGPGTRLLVL.

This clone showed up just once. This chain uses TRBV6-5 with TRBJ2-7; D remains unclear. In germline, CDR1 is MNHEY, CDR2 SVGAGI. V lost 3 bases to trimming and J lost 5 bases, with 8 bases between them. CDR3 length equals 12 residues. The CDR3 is CASSYGQNEQYF. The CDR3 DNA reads TGTGCCAGCAGTTATGGGCAGAACGAGCAGTACTTC.

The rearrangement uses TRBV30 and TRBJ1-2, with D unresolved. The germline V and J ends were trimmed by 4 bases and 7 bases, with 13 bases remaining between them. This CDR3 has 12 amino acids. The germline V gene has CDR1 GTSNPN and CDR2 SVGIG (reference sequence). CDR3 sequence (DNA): TGTGCCTGGATTTCCCGGTTGGGTGGCTACACCTTC. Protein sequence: CAWISRLGGYTF.

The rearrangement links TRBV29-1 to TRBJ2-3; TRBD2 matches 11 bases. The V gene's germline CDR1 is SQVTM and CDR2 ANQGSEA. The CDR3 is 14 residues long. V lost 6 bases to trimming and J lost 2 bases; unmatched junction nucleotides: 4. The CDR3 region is CSVGTSGTTDTQYF. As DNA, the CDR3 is TGCAGCGTGGGGACTAGCGGAACCACAGATACGCAGTATTTT.

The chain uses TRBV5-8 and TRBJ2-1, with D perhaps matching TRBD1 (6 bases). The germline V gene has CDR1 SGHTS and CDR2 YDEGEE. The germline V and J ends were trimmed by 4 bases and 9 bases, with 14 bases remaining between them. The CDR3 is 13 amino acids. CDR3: CASSPYQGIEQFF. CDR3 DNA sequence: TGTGCCAGCAGCCCTTATCAGGGGATTGAGCAGTTCTTC.

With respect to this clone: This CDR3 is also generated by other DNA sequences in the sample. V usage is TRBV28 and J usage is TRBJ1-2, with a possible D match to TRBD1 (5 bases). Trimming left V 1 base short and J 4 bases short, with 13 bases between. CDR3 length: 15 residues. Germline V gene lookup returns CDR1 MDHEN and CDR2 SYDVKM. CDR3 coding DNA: TGTGCCAGCAGTTTATTCGGGGGTAGGGGCTATGGCTACACCTTC. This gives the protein CASSLFGGRGYGYTF.

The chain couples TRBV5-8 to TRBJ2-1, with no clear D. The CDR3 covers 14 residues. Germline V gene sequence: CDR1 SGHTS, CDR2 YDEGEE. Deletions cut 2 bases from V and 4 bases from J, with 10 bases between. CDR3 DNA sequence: TGTGCCAGCAGCTTAGAACGGCGTTACAATGAGCAGTTCTTC. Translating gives CASSLERRYNEQFF.

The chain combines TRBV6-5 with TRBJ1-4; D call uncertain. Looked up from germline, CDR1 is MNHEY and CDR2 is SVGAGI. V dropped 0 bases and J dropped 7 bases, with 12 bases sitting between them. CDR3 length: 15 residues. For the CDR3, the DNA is TGTGCCAGCAGTTACTCGCAGGCGCCTTTTGAAAAACTGTTTTTT. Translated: CASSYSQAPFEKLFF.